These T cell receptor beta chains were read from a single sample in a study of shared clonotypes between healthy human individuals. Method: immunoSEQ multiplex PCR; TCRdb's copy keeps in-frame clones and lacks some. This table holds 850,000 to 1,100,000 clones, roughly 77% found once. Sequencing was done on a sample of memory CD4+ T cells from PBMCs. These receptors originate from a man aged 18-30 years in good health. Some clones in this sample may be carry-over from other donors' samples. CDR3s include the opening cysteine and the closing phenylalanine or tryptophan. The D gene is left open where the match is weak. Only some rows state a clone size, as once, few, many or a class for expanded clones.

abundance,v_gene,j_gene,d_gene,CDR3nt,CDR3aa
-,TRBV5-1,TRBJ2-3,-,TGCGCCAGCAGCTTGGGAGGGATCACAGATACGCAGTATTTT,CASSLGGITDTQYF
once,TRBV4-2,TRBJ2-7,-,TGTGCCAGCAGCCAAGTGACGCAGGCCTCCTACGAGCAGTACTTC,CASSQVTQASYEQYF
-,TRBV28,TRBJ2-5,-,TGTGCCAGCAGTTCCCCCGGGCAAGAGACCCAGTACTTC,CASSSPGQETQYF
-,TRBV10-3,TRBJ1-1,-,TGTGCCACCCGAGACGAGGTTCTAACTGAAGCTTTCTTT,CATRDEVLTEAFF
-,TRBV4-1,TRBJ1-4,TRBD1,TGCGCCAGCAGCCCTGGACAGGGCTGGTCTAATGAAAAACTGTTTTTT,CASSPGQGWSNEKLFF
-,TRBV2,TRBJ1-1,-,TGTGCCAGCAGCATAAGTTGGGGGAACACTGAAGCTTTCTTT,CASSISWGNTEAFF
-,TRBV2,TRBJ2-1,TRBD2,TGTGCCAGCAGAGAGCGGGAGGGGGGGAATGAGCAGTTCTTC,CASREREGGNEQFF
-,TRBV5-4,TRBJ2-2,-,TGTGCCAGCAGCTCTAGAACGGGACAGAACACCGGGGAGCTGTTTTTT,CASSSRTGQNTGELFF
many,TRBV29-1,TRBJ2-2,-,TGCAGCGTTGTACAGGACGCGAACACCGGGGAGCTGTTTTTT,CSVVQDANTGELFF
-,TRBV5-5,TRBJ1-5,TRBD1,TGTGCCAGCAGCTCGGGGGACAGTTTGGGGCCCCAGCATTTT,CASSSGDSLGPQHF
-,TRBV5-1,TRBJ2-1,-,TGCGCCAGCAGCTTGTTGGCAGAGTACAATGAGCAGTTCTTC,CASSLLAEYNEQFF
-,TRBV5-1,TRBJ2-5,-,TGCGCCAGTTCCGGGTTAAAGGGAGAAGAGACCCAGTACTTC,CASSGLKGEETQYF
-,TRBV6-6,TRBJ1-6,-,TGTGCCAGCGGACGGCTGGGGGATTCACCCCTCCACTTT,CASGRLGDSPLHF
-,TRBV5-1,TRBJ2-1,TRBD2,TGCGCCAGCAGCTTGGCCGGGACTAGCGGGAGCCGCAATGAGCAGTTCTTC,CASSLAGTSGSRNEQFF
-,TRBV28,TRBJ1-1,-,TGTGCCAGCAGTTCACACCAGGGCAACACTGAAGCTTTCTTT,CASSSHQGNTEAFF